Below are 7 T cell receptor beta chains sequenced from a single sample in a study of metastatic and nonmetastatic thyroid tumors. TCRdb called clones again from the PCR reads with MiXCR. The sample includes tens of thousands of clones, over 25% of them seen just once. Patients were all untreated before their thyroid surgery. Sequences were obtained from blood. These receptors were obtained from a female donor with papillary thyroid cancer or a benign thyroid nodule (not recorded which). Some clones in this sample may be carry-over from other donors' samples.

This clone occurred many times. The chain has TRBV28 and TRBJ1-2, with a possible D match to TRBD1 (6 bases). Germline-derived CDR1 and CDR2 are MDHEN and SYDVKM. V was cut by 3 bases and J by 5 bases, with 10 bases left in between. This CDR3 has 13 residues. The CDR3 sequence: CASSLGGGYGYTF. DNA for the CDR3: TGTGCCAGCAGTTTGGGAGGGGGATATGGCTACACCTTC.

This clone was seen at least ten times. A read error may explain this, as a much larger clone is one base away. This same CDR3 is encoded by further DNA sequences in the sample. This chain uses TRBV2 with TRBJ2-3; tentatively, D is TRBD1 or TRBD2 (5 bases each). The CDR3 consists of 15 residues. Germline lookup yields CDR1 SNHLY and CDR2 FYNNEI. The V end was cut by 2 bases, the J end by 8 bases, with 17 bases between. CDR3 region: CASSEIAQGQGTQYF. CDR3 sequence (DNA): TGTGCCAGCAGTGAAATAGCGCAGGGTCAGGGTACGCAGTATTTT.

This clone was detected ten times or more. V and J are TRBV7-9 and TRBJ2-1; tentatively, D is TRBD1 or TRBD2 (6 bases each). CDR1 is SEHNR and CDR2 is FQNEAQ in the germline V gene (reference sequence). The V end lost 2 bases, the J end lost 7 bases, and 15 bases lay between the germline ends. This CDR3 comprises 15 residues. The CDR3 sequence is CASSLMTGAGNEQFF. CDR3 coding DNA: TGTGCCAGCAGCTTAATGACGGGGGCGGGGAATGAGCAGTTCTTC.

The genes are TRBV28 and TRBJ2-2; tentatively, D is TRBD1 (6 bases). Deletions cut 6 bases from V and 1 base from J, with 18 bases between. The CDR3 is 17 residues long. Per the germline V gene, CDR1 is MDHEN and CDR2 is SYDVKM. The CDR3 spells CASRDSQGPLNTGELFF. CDR3 bases: TGTGCCAGCAGAGATTCACAGGGCCCTTTGAACACCGGGGAGCTGTTTTTT.

The sample holds many counts of this clone. The rearrangement links TRBV2 to TRBJ2-1; 12 bases are shared with TRBD2. CDR3 length equals 15 residues. V lost 6 bases, J lost 8 bases, and 8 bases stayed unmatched. CDR1 and CDR2 (germline): SNHLY, FYNNEI. CDR3 amino acids: CASSALAGGGYEQFF. The CDR3 nucleotides read TGTGCCAGCAGCGCGCTAGCGGGGGGGGGCTATGAGCAGTTCTTC.

Sample share makes this clone medium-sized (0.01 to 0.1%). This sequence joins TRBV12-3 or TRBV12-4 and TRBJ2-1; D tentatively reads TRBD1 or TRBD2 (7 bases each). The CDR3 runs to 15 residues. V shed 1 base and J shed 5 bases, with 12 bases lying between them. This chain's CDR3 is CASSLGQGGDNEQFF. CDR3 DNA sequence: TGTGCCAGCAGTTTAGGGCAGGGGGGGGACAATGAGCAGTTCTTC.

This clone has a count of ten or more. For the CDR3, the DNA is TGCAGTGCTTCCAGACAGGGGAACACCGGGGAGCTGTTTTTT. This gives the protein CSASRQGNTGELFF. This sequence joins TRBV20-1 and TRBJ2-2; 7 positions agree with TRBD1. The V segment lost 5 bases and the J segment 1 base; nucleotides outside the gene matches: 4. Germline V CDR1 and CDR2: DFQATT, SNEGSKA (reference sequence). The CDR3 runs to 14 residues.